The next 11 T cell receptor beta chains were all read from a single sample in a study of somatic mutations in cytotoxic T cells in rheumatoid arthritis. TCRdb's table, derived via immunoSEQ multiplex PCR, lists solely in-frame clones and lacks some. The sample has about 19,000 clones; roughly nine tenths are singletons. Material for sequencing was CD8+ T cells sorted from blood. All receptors come from a man aged 40-49 years in good health.

This sequence joins TRBV27 and TRBJ2-3; D may be TRBD1 or TRBD2 (6 bases each). Trimming stripped 6 bases from V and 6 bases from J, with 13 bases between. The CDR3 loop spans 13 amino acids. Germline V gene lookup returns CDR1 MNHEY and CDR2 SMNVEV (reference sequence). CDR3 region: CASSLGGRDTQYF. The CDR3 nucleotides read TGTGCCAGCAGCCTTGGGGGGCGGGATACGCAGTATTTT.

The chain employs TRBV7-9 and TRBJ2-1; perhaps D is TRBD1 or TRBD2 (7 bases each). Germline assignment: CDR1 SEHNR and CDR2 FQNEAQ (reference sequence). This CDR3 is 16 amino acids long. V lost 6 bases, J lost 8 bases, and 23 bases lay in between. The DNA for the CDR3 is TGTGCCAGCAGATTCCCTGGGGGGGACAGTCCCCATGAGCAGTTCTTC. It specifies CASRFPGGDSPHEQFF.

The J gene is TRBJ2-3, the V gene TRBV7-9, with D perhaps TRBD1 or TRBD2 (5 bases each). Per germline, CDR1 SEHNR and CDR2 FQNEAQ (reference sequence). The CDR3 is 14 amino acids. V lost 5 bases and J 4 bases, leaving 13 bases between the germline ends. CDR3 loop: CASSGAGGADTQYF. The DNA for the CDR3 is TGTGCCAGCAGCGGGGCCGGAGGAGCAGATACGCAGTATTTT. Full variable domain (rest looked up from reference TRBV7-9 and TRBJ2-3): DTGVSQNPRHKITKRGQNVTFRCDPISEHNRLYWYRQTLGQGPEFLTYFQNEAQLEKSRLLSDRFSAERPKGSFSTLEIQRTEQGDSAMYLCASSGAGGADTQYFGPGTRLTVL.

In DNA, the CDR3 is TGTGCCACCCTTACTCACCAAGGGACCCAGAACACTGAAGCTTTCTTT. Amino acids: CATLTHQGTQNTEAFF. The chain carries TRBV21-1 and TRBJ1-1. TRBV21-1 is annotated as a pseudogene. The CDR3 consists of 16 residues.

The chain links TRBV25-1 to TRBJ2-2, with no clear D. The V gene's germline CDR1 is MGHDK and CDR2 SYGVNS. The V gene lost 7 bases and the J gene lost 8 bases, with 8 bases spanning the gap. This CDR3 is built from 11 residues. The CDR3: CASTPRGELFF. As DNA, the CDR3 is TGTGCCAGCACCCCGAGAGGGGAGCTGTTTTTT.

The rearrangement joins TRBV9 to TRBJ2-4; D is perhaps TRBD1 (6 bases). Trimming took off 3 bases at V and 8 bases at J, with 21 bases between the two ends. The CDR3 is 16 amino acids. The germline CDR1 and CDR2 sequences are SGDLS and YYNGEE. The CDR3 DNA follows: TGTGCCAGCAGCGAGGGGATTACAGGGATCCGGGACATTCAGTACTTC. Protein product: CASSEGITGIRDIQYF.

This chain links TRBV10-2 with TRBJ1-5, with D uncertain. Germline V gene sequence: CDR1 WSHSY, CDR2 SAAADI. There are 13 residues in the CDR3. The V gene lost 4 bases and the J gene lost 4 bases, with 8 bases spanning the gap. The DNA of the CDR3 is TGCGCCAGCAGTGTTGGAGGAAATCAGCCCCAGCATTTT. Translation: CASSVGGNQPQHF.

The V gene is TRBV27, the J gene TRBJ1-5; D not certain. From germline, CDR1 is MNHEY and CDR2 SMNVEV (reference sequence). The germline V and J ends were trimmed by 2 bases and 1 base, with 6 bases remaining between them. The CDR3 spans 14 residues. The CDR3 DNA follows: TGTGCCAGCAGTTTAGGCAAAAGCAATCAGCCCCAGCATTTT. This gives the protein CASSLGKSNQPQHF.

Only a few counts were recorded for this clone. J is TRBJ2-7 and V is TRBV13; D not resolved. Germline V gene data show CDR1 as PRHDT and CDR2 as FYEKMQ (reference sequence). The V gene lost 6 bases and the J gene lost 4 bases, with 10 bases spanning the gap. CDR3 length equals 12 residues. This chain's CDR3 is CASRRSGYEQYF. In DNA, the CDR3 is TGTGCCAGCAGAAGGAGTGGGTACGAGCAGTACTTC. Full variable domain (missing parts from reference TRBV13 and TRBJ2-7): AAGVIQSPRHLIKEKRETATLKCYPIPRHDTVYWYQQGPGQDPQFLISFYEKMQSDKGSIPDRFSAQQFSDYHSELNMSSLELGDSALYFCASRRSGYEQYFGPGTRLTVT.

CDR3 DNA: TGTGCCAGCAGTTCTTCTCCCGCACAGGGAAACGAGCAGTACTTC. It is translated as CASSSSPAQGNEQYF. This rearrangement joins TRBV28 to TRBJ2-7; TRBD1 is a possible D gene (6 bases). The germline CDR1 and CDR2 sequences are MDHEN and SYDVKM. There are 15 residues in the CDR3. The V gene lost 4 bases and the J gene lost 5 bases, with 18 bases spanning the gap.

The genes are TRBV4-2 and TRBJ1-1; D not certain. This CDR3 region has 12 residues. CDR1 is LGHNA, CDR2 YNFKEQ, per germline. The V end was cut by 5 bases, the J end by 0 bases, with 4 bases between. This CDR3 reads CASSFLNTEAFF. The CDR3 DNA follows: TGTGCCAGCAGCTTCCTGAACACTGAAGCTTTCTTT.